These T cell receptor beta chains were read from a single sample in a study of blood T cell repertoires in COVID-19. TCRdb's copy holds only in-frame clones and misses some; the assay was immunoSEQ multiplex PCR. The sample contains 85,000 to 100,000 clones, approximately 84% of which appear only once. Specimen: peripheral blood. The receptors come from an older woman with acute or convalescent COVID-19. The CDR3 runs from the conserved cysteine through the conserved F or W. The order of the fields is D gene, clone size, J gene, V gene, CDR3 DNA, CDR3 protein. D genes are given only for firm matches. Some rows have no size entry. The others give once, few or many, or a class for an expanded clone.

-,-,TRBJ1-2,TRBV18,TGTGCCAGCTCACCGCAGGGATTTACTAACTATGGCTACACCTTC,CASSPQGFTNYGYTF
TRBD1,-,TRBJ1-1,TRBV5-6,TGTGCCAGCAGCCTAGGGGGACAGGGAAACACTGAAGCTTTCTTT,CASSLGGQGNTEAFF
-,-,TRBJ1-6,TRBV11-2,TGTGCCAGCAGCTTTGGCAGTGCCAATTCACCCCTCCACTTT,CASSFGSANSPLHF
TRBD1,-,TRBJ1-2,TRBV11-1,TGTGCCAGCAGCCTATCTACAGGGGGCGGCTACACCTTC,CASSLSTGGGYTF
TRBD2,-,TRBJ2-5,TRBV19,TGTGCCAGTAGTACCTCCCCCCGCGGGACTAGCGGACAAGAGACCCAGTACTTC,CASSTSPRGTSGQETQYF
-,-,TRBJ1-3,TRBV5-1,TGCGCCAGCAGCGTGGGACCGATTAGCACTGGAAACACCATATATTTT,CASSVGPISTGNTIYF
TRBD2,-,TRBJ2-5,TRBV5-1,TGCGCCAGCAGTCACGGGACTAGCGGGGGGGCCGGGGAAGAGACCCAGTACTTC,CASSHGTSGGAGEETQYF
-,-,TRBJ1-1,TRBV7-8,TGTGCCAGCAGCTTTGAAGGTTCGGGAGCTTTCTTT,CASSFEGSGAFF
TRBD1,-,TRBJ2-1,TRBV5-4,TGTGCCAGCAGCTTAGGACAGGTGGGGCACAATGAGCAGTTCTTC,CASSLGQVGHNEQFF
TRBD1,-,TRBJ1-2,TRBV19,TGTGCCAGTAGGGGACAGAACTATGGCTACACCTTC,CASRGQNYGYTF
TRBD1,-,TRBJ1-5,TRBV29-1,TGCAGCGTTCTCCAGGGGGCAAGTCAGCCCCAGCATTTT,CSVLQGASQPQHF
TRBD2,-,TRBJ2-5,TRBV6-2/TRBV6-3,TGTGCCAGCAGTTATCACGCGGGGGATCAAGAGACCCAGTACTTC,CASSYHAGDQETQYF
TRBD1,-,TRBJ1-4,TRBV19,TGTGCCAGTAGTTTCCGGACAGGTCATGACGAAAAACTGTTTTTT,CASSFRTGHDEKLFF
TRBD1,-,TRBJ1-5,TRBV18,TGTGCCAGCTCACCTGGGACAGCAAATCAGCCCCAGCATTTT,CASSPGTANQPQHF
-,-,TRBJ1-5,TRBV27,TGTGCCAGCAGTTTAGCGGGTTTCAATCAGCCCCAGCATTTT,CASSLAGFNQPQHF
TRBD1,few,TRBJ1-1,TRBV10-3,TGTGCCATCAGTGGGGTACTGACAGGGATGGTCGACACTGAAGCTTTCTTT,CAISGVLTGMVDTEAFF
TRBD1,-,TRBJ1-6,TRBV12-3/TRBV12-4,TGTGCCAGCAGTTGGGACAGGAATTCACCCCTCCACTTT,CASSWDRNSPLHF
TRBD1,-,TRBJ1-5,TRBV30,TGTGCCTGGAGTTACGGACAGGGACAGCCCCAGCATTTT,CAWSYGQGQPQHF
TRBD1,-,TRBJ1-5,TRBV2,TGTGCCAGCAGAGGGACAGTGGGCAATCAGCCCCAGCATTTT,CASRGTVGNQPQHF
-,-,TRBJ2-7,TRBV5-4,TGTGCCAGCAGCTTGGAACAGGCTAACTACGAGCAGTACTTC,CASSLEQANYEQYF
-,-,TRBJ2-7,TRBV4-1,TGCGCCAGCAGCCAAACCCCGTGGGGCGTCGAGCAGTACTTC,CASSQTPWGVEQYF
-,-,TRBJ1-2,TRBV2,TGTGCCAGCAGTGCGAGGGATTATGGCTACACCTTC,CASSARDYGYTF
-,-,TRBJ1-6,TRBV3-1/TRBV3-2,TGTGCCAGCAGCCAAGACCAGGGTTGGACCTATAATTCACCCCTCCACTTT,CASSQDQGWTYNSPLHF
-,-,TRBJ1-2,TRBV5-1,TGCGCCAGCAGCTTGGCAGGGGTGTCCTATGGCTACACCTTC,CASSLAGVSYGYTF
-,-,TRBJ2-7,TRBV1,TGCACCAGCAGCTCTCCCGGGACTAGCGGGGGGAGCTCCTACGAGCAGTACTTC,CTSSSPGTSGGSSYEQYF
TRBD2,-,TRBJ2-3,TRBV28,TGTGCCAGCGACTTAGCGGGGGGGCGTACGCAGTATTTT,CASDLAGGRTQYF
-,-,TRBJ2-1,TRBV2,TGTGCCAGCAGTGTAAGTTCCCTAGACTACAATGAGCAGTTCTTC,CASSVSSLDYNEQFF
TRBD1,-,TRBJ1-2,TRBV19,TGTGCCAGCTCGGACAGGACTCTTTGGCAGTCCTCTGATGGCTACACCTTC,CASSDRTLWQSSDGYTF
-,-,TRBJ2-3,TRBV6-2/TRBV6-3,TGTGCCAGCAGTCCCGGGACTTACACAGATACGCAGTATTTT,CASSPGTYTDTQYF
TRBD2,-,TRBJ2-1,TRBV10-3,TGTGCCATCAGTCGAGAAAGACTAGCGGGGGACAATGAGCAGTTCTTC,CAISRERLAGDNEQFF
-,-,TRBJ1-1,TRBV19,TGTGCCACTAGAAGACAGAACCAACGGGCTTTCTTT,CATRRQNQRAFF
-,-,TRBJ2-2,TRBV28,TGTGCCAGCAGTTTAGTAGCGTTCGCCGGGGAGCTGTTTTTT,CASSLVAFAGELFF
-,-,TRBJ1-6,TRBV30,TGTGCCTGGAGTGGAGAGGGTGACCCCCTCCACTTT,CAWSGEGDPLHF
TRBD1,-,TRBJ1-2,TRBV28,TGTGCCAGCAGAGGACAGGGAACCTATGGCTACACCTTC,CASRGQGTYGYTF
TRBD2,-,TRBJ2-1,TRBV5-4,TGTGCCAGCAGACTTAGACTAGCGGGGGACAATGAGCAGTTCTTC,CASRLRLAGDNEQFF
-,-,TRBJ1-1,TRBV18,TGTGCCAGCAAAACGACAGAGAACACTGAAGCTTTCTTT,CASKTTENTEAFF
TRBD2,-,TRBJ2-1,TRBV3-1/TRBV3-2,TGTGCCAGCAGCCATAGCGGGGGACCCTACAATGAGCAGTTCTTC,CASSHSGGPYNEQFF
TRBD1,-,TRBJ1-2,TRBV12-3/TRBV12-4,TGTGCCAGCAACCCTTGGGGACAGGGTGGCTACACCTTC,CASNPWGQGGYTF
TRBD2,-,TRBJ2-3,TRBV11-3,TGTGCCAGCAGAACAGCGGGGGGCCCATCTACGCAGTATTTT,CASRTAGGPSTQYF
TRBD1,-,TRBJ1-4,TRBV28,TGTGCCAGCAGGCCATACTCAGGGGGCGGGGGTAATGAAAAACTGTTTTTT,CASRPYSGGGGNEKLFF
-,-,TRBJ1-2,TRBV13,TGTGCCAGCAGCTTCGCAGGGGTGGGTGGCTACACCTTC,CASSFAGVGGYTF
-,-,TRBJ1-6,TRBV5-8,TGTGCCAGCAGCTTGCAGGCAGGGTCACCCCTCCACTTT,CASSLQAGSPLHF
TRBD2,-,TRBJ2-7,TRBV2,TGTGCCAGCCAAGTAGCGGGGGGAGGGGAGCAGTACTTC,CASQVAGGGEQYF
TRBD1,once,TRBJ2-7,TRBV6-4,TGTGCCACCCCGGGACAGGGGATCAACGAGCAGTACTTC,CATPGQGINEQYF
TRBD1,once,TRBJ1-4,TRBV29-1,TGCAGCGTTGGGGACAGGGTAAGAAGAATGAATCCAAATGAAAAACTGTTTTTT,CSVGDRVRRMNPNEKLFF
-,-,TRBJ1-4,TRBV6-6,TGTGCCAGCAGTTACGGGGCGAGTAATGAAAAACTGTTTTTT,CASSYGASNEKLFF
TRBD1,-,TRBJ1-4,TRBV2,TGTGCCAGCAGCCGGGACAGGGCTAGGGCTAATGAAAAACTGTTTTTT,CASSRDRARANEKLFF
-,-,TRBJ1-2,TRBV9,TGTGCCAGCAGCGTGACACCGACGCAAAACTATGGCTACACCTTC,CASSVTPTQNYGYTF
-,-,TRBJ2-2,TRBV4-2,TGTGCCAGCAGCCGGGCAGGGGCGAACACCGGGGAGCTGTTTTTT,CASSRAGANTGELFF
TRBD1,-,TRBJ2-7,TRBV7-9,TGTGCCAGCAGCCAAGGACAGGGGCCCTACGAGCAGTACTTC,CASSQGQGPYEQYF